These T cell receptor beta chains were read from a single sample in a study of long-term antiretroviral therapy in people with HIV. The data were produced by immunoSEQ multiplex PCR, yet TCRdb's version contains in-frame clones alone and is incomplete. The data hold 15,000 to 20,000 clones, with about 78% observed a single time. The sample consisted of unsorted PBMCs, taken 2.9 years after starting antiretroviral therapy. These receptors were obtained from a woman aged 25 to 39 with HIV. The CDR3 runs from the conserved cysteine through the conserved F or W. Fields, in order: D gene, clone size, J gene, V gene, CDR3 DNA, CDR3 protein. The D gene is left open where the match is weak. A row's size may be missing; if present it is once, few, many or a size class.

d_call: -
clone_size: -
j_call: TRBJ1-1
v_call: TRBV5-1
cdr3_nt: TGCGCCAGCAGCCCAGGGTGGGACACTGAAGCTTTCTTT
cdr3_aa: CASSPGWDTEAFF

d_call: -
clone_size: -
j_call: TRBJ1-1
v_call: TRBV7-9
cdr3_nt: TGTGCCAGCAGCTTAATTGCGGAAGAAGCTTTCTTT
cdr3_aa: CASSLIAEEAFF

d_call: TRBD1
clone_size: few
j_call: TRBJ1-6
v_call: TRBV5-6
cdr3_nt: TGTGCCAGCAGCCTCCGTTCGGGACAGGGGATTTCACCCCTCCACTTT
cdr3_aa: CASSLRSGQGISPLHF

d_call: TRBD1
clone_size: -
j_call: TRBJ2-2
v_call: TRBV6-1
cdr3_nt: TGTGCCAGCAGTGGTGAGGGGGCAAGCGGGGAGCTGTTTTTT
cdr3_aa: CASSGEGASGELFF

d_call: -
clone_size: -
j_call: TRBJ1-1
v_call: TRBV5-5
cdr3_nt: TGTGCCAGCAGCTTGTGGGGGTGGGACACTGAAGCTTTCTTT
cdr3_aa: CASSLWGWDTEAFF

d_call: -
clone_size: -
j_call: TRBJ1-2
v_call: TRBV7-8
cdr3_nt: TGTGCCAGCAGCCCGGGGGGTTCAGGAGGCTACACCTTC
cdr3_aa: CASSPGGSGGYTF

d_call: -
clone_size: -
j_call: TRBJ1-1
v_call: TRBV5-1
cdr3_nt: TGCGCCAGCAGCTTAACTACAGGGAACACTGAAGCTTTCTTT
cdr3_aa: CASSLTTGNTEAFF

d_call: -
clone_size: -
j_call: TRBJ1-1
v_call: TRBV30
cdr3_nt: TGTGCCTGGGGACAGAGGAACACTGAAGCTTTCTTT
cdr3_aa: CAWGQRNTEAFF

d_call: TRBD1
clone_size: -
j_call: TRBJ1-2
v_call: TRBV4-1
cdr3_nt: TGCGCCAGCAGCCAGTGGACAGGGAAGACAAATGGCTACACCTTC
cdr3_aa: CASSQWTGKTNGYTF

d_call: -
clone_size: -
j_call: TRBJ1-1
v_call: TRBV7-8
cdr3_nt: TGTGCCAGCAGCCCCCCCTTAGGGGTAACTGAAGCTTTCTTT
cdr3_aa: CASSPPLGVTEAFF

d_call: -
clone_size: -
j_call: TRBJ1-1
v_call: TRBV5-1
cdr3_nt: TGCGCCAGCAGCTTGGAGGAAAACACTGAAGCTTTCTTT
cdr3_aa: CASSLEENTEAFF

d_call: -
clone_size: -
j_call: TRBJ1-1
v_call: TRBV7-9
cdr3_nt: TGTGCCAGCAGCCTCTCCACAATTGAAGCTTTCTTT
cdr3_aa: CASSLSTIEAFF

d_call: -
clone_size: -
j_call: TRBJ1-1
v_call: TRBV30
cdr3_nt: TGTGCCTGGAGATCCATGAGACCCGAAGCTTTCTTT
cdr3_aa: CAWRSMRPEAFF

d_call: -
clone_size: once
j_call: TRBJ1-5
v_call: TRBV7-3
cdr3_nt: TGTGCCAGCAGCTTATCAGGGAATCAGCCCCAGCATTTT
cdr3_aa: CASSLSGNQPQHF

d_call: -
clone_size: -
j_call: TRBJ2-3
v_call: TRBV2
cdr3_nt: TGTGCCAGCGAAATCCGCACAGATACGCAGTATTTT
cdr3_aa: CASEIRTDTQYF

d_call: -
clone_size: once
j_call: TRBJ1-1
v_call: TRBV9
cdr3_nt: TGTGCCAGCAGCGCACTCGGGGTCAACACTGAAGCTTTCTTT
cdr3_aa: CASSALGVNTEAFF

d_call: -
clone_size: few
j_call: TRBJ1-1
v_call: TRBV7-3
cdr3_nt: TGTGCCAGCAGCCTCAACGTAGGGTCCCCGTCAAGTAACACTGAAGCTTTCTTT
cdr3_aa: CASSLNVGSPSSNTEAFF

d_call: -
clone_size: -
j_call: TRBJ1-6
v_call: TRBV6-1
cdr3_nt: TGTGCCAGCAGTGAAGTAAGGACAGCCAATTCACCCCTCCACTTT
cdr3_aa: CASSEVRTANSPLHF

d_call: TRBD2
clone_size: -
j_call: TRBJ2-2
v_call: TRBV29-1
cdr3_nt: TGCAGCGTTGAGGGCCTAGCGGCGAACACCGGGGAGCTGTTTTTT
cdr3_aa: CSVEGLAANTGELFF

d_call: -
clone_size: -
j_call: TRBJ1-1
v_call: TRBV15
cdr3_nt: TGTGCCACCAGCACCGAGTTAAGGGGGAGGACTGAAGCTTTCTTT
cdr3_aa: CATSTELRGRTEAFF

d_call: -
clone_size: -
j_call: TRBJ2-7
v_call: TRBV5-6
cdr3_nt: TGTGCCAGCAGCTTGGGAATTTCTCTATACGAGCAGTACTTC
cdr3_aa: CASSLGISLYEQYF

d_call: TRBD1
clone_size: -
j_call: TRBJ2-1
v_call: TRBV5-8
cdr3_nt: TGTGCCAGCAGCGAGGCCGGGACAGCCTACAATGAGCAGTTCTTC
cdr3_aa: CASSEAGTAYNEQFF

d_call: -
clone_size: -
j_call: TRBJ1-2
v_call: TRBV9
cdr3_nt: TGTGCCAGCAGCAGCGCGGGAGGGGGCTATGGCTACACCTTC
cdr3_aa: CASSSAGGGYGYTF

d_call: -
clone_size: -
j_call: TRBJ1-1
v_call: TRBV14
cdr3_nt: TGTGCCAGCAGCCAAATTCTCAGCGGGTATGGTGAAGCTTTCTTT
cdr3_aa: CASSQILSGYGEAFF

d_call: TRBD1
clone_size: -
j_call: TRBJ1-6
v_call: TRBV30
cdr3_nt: TGTGCCTGGAGTGTACAGGACAGGTATTCTTCACCCCTCCACTTT
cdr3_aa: CAWSVQDRYSSPLHF

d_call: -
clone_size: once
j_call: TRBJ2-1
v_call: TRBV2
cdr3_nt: TGTGCCAGCAGTGGACTCCAGGTCCACAATGAGCAGTTCTTC
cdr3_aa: CASSGLQVHNEQFF

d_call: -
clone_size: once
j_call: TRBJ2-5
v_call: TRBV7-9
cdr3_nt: TGTGCCAGCAGCTTTCCCACTGACCGTAGGAGGGAGACCCAGTACTTC
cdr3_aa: CASSFPTDRRRETQYF

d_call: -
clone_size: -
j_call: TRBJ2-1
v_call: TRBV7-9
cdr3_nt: TGTGCCAGCAGCTTGTCGGTTTTCCCTTACAATGAGCAGTTCTTC
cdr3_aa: CASSLSVFPYNEQFF

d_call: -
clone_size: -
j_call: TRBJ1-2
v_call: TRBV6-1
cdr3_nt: TGTGCCAGCACTAAAACAGGGCAGGGCTACACCTTC
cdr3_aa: CASTKTGQGYTF

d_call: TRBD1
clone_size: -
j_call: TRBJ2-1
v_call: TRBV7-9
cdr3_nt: TGTGCCAGCAGCTTGACCGGGACAGGGGGCCTTGAGCAGTTCTTC
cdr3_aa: CASSLTGTGGLEQFF

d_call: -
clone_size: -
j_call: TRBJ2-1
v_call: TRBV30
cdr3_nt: TGTGCCTGGAGTGTAGGGACCTACAATGAGCAGTTCTTC
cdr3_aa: CAWSVGTYNEQFF

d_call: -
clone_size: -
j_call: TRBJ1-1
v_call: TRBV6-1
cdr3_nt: TGTGCCAGCAGTGCCCAACAAGCCAGCCTGGGTGCTTTCTTT
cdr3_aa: CASSAQQASLGAFF

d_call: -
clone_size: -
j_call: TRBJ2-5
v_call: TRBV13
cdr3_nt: TGTGCCAGCAGCTTATCAAGTTCCCAAGAGACCCAGTACTTC
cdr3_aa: CASSLSSSQETQYF

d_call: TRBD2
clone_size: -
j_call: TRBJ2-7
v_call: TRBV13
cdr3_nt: TGTGCCAGCAGCCCGGGGATAGCGGGGGGTTCCTACGAGCAGTACTTC
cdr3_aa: CASSPGIAGGSYEQYF

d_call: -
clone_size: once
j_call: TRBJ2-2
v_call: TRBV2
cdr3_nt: TGTGCCAGCAGTTCATACGGCCCTGAGGCCGGGGAGCTGTTTTTT
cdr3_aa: CASSSYGPEAGELFF

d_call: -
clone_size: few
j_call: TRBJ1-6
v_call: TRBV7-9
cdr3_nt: TGTGCCAGCAGCTTAGTGGGAGGAGAACCTCATAATTCACCCCTCCACTTT
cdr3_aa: CASSLVGGEPHNSPLHF

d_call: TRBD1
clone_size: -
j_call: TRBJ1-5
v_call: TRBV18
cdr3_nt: TGTGCCAGCTCTTACAGGGGGCCAATCGATAATCAGCCCCAGCATTTT
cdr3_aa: CASSYRGPIDNQPQHF

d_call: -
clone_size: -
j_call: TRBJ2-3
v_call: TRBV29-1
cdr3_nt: TGCAGCGTTGATAGACCCCAAGGGACAGATACGCAGTATTTT
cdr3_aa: CSVDRPQGTDTQYF

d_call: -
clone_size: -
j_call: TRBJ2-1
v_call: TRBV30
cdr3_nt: TGTGCCTGGAGTGAGGGCCAACGCTACAATGAGCAGTTCTTC
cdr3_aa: CAWSEGQRYNEQFF

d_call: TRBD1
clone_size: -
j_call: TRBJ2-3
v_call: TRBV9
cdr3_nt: TGTGCCAGCAGCGTAGGTGGGACAGGGGTAGGCACAGATACGCAGTATTTT
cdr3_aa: CASSVGGTGVGTDTQYF

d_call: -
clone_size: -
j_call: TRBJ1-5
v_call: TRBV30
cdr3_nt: TGTGCCTGGAGTGTATCCGGGCTTGGGCCCCAGCATTTT
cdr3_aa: CAWSVSGLGPQHF

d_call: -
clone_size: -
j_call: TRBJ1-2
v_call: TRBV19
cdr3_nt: TGTGCCACCTGGAGGTCTAGCCTGGGGCCTGGCTACACCTTC
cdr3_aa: CATWRSSLGPGYTF

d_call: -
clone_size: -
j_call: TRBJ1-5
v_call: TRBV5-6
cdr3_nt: TGTGCCAGCAGCCGAAGAAGGGGGAATCAGCCCCAGCATTTT
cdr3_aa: CASSRRRGNQPQHF

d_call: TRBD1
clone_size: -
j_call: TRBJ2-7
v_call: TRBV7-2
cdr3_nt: TGTGCCAGCAGCCGTTATGGGGGACAGGGAGGAACCACCTACGAGCAGTACTTC
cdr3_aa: CASSRYGGQGGTTYEQYF

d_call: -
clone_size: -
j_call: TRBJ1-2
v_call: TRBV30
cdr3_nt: TGTGCCTGGAGTGTAAGGTCCTACTATGGCTACACCTTC
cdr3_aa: CAWSVRSYYGYTF

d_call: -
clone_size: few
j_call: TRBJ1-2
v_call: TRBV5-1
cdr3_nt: TGCGCCAGCAGCTTGACTAGGGCTGGCTACACCTTC
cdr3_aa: CASSLTRAGYTF

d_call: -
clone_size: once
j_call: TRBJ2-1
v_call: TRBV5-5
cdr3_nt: TGTGCCAGCAGCTCTGCCCAGGGACGAAGTCTTGAGCAGTTCTTC
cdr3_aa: CASSSAQGRSLEQFF

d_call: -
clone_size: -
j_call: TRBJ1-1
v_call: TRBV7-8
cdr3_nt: TGTGCCAGCAGCTTAGGTACAGGCACTGAAGCTTTCTTT
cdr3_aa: CASSLGTGTEAFF

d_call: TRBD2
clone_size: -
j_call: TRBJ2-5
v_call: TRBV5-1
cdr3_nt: TGCGCCAGCAGCCCCCGCGGGGGGCGTGAGACCCAGTACTTC
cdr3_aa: CASSPRGGRETQYF

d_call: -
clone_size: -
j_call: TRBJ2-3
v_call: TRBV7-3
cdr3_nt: TGTGCCAGCAGCTTCTATGGCGCAGATACGCAGTATTTT
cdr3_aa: CASSFYGADTQYF

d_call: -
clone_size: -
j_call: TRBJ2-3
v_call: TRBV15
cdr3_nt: TGTGCCACCAGCAGAGATGTCAGTAACACAGATACGCAGTATTTT
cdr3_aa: CATSRDVSNTDTQYF

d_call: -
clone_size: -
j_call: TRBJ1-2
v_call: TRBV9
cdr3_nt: TGTGCCAGCAGCGTAGAGTATGGCTACACCTTC
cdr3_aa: CASSVEYGYTF

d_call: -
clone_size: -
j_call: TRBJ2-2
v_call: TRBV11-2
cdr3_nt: TGTGCCAGCAGCTCGGGATCTCCCGGGGAGCTGTTTTTT
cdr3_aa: CASSSGSPGELFF